The T cell receptor (beta chain) under discussion was sequenced for a study of cytomegalovirus exposure and HLA in healthy donors. CDR3 length: 15 amino acids. Germline V lookup: CDR1 SNHLY, CDR2 FYNNEI. Deletions cut 3 bases from V and 2 bases from J, with 11 bases between. Profiled with immunoSEQ multiplex PCR; TCRdb holds only in-frame clones, not every one. The sample carries around 150,000 clones, approximately 91% recorded once. The chain employs TRBV2 and TRBJ1-5; D is possibly TRBD1 (5 bases). This receptor was obtained from a man between 18 and 29 years old in good health and CMV-seronegative. Source material: PBMCs. CDR3 sequence: CASSDPRGGNQPQHF. The CDR3 nucleotides read TGTGCCAGCAGTGACCCGCGGGGGGGCAATCAGCCCCAGCATTTT.